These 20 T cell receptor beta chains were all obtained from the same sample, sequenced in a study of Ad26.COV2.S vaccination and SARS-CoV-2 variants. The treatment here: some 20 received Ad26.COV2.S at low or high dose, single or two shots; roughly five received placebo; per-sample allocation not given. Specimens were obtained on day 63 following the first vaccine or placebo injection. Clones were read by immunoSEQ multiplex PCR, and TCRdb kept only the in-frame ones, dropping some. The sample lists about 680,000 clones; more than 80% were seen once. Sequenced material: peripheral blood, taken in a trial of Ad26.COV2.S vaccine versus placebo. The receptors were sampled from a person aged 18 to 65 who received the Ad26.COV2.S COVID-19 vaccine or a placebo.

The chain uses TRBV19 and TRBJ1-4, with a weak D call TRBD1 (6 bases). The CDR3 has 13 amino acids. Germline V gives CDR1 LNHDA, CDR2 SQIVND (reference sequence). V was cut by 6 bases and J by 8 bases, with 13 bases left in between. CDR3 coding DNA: TGTGCCAGTAGGGGCCAGGGGTGGGAAAAACTGTTTTTT. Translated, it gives CASRGQGWEKLFF.

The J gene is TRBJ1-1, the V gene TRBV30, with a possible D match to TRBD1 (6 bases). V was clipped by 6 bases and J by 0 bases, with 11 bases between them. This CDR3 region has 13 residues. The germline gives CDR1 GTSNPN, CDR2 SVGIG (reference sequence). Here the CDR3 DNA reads TGTGCCTGCCACAGGGCTATGAACACTGAAGCTTTCTTT. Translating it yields CACHRAMNTEAFF.

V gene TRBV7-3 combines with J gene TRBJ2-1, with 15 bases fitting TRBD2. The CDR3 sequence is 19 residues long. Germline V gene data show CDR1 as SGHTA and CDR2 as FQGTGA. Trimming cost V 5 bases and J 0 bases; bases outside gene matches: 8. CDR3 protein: CASSATGTSGGSSYNEQFF. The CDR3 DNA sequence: TGTGCCAGCAGCGCAACCGGGACTAGCGGGGGGAGCTCCTACAATGAGCAGTTCTTC.

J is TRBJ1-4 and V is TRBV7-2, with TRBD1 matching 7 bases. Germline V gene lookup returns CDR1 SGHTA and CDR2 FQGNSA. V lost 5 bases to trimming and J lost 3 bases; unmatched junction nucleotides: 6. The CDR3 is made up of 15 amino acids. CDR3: CASSTEGASNEKLFF. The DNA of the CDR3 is TGTGCCAGCAGCACAGAGGGGGCTTCTAATGAAAAACTGTTTTTT.

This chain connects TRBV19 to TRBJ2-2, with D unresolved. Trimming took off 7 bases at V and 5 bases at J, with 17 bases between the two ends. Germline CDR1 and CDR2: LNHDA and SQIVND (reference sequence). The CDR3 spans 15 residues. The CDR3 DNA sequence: TGTGCCAGTACTCCCCTAGGGCCGTGGACCGGGGAGCTGTTTTTT. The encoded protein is CASTPLGPWTGELFF.

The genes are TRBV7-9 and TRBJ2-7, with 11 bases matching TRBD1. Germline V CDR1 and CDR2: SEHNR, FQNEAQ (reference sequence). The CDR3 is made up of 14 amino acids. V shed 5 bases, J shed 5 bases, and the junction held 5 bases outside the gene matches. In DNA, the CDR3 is TGTGCCAGCAGCCCCGGGACAGGGGGGGACGAGCAGTACTTC. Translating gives CASSPGTGGDEQYF.

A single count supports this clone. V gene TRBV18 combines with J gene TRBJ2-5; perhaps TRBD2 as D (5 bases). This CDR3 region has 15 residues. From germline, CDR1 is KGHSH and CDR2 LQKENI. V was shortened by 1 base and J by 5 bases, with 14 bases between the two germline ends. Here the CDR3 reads CASSPLAGPRETQYF. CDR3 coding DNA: TGTGCCAGCTCACCACTTGCGGGCCCGCGGGAGACCCAGTACTTC.

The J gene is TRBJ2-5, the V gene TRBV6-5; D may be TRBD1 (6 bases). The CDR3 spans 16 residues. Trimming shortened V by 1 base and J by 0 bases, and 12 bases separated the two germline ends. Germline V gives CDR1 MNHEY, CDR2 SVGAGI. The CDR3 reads CASSYFSRGYQETQYF. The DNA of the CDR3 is TGTGCCAGCAGTTACTTTTCCAGGGGATACCAAGAGACCCAGTACTTC.

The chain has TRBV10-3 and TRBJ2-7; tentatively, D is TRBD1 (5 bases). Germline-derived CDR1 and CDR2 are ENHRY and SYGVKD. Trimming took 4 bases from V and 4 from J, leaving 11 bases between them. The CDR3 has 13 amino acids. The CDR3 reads CAISAPQGYEQYF. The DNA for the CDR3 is TGTGCCATCAGTGCCCCTCAGGGTTACGAGCAGTACTTC.

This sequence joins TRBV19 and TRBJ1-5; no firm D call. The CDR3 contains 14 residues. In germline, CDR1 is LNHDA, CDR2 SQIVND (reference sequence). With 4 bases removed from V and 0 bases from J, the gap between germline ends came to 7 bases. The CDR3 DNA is TGTGCCAGTAGTAAGCGGGATAGCAATCAGCCCCAGCATTTT. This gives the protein CASSKRDSNQPQHF.

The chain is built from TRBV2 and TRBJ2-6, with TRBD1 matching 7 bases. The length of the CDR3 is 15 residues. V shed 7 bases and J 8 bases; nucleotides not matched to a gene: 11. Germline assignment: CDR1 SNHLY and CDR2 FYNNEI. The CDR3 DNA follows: TGTGCCAGCAAGACAGGGTCTCTGGGGACCAACGTCCTGACTTTC. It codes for CASKTGSLGTNVLTF.

The CDR3 here is CASSLGHQETQYF. CDR3 DNA sequence: TGTGCCAGCAGCTTAGGACACCAAGAGACCCAGTACTTC. The V and J genes are TRBV7-3 and TRBJ2-5; D remains unclear. The CDR3 length is 13 residues. V gave up 2 bases and J gave up 0 bases, with 4 bases separating them. The germline gives CDR1 SGHTA, CDR2 FQGTGA. The complete variable domain, with remaining parts taken from reference TRBV7-3 and TRBJ2-5, reads GAGVSQTPSNKVTEKGKYVELRCDPISGHTALYWYRQSLGQGPEFLIYFQGTGAADDSGLPNDRFFAVRPEGSVSTLKIQRTERGDSAVYLCASSLGHQETQYFGPGTRLLVL.

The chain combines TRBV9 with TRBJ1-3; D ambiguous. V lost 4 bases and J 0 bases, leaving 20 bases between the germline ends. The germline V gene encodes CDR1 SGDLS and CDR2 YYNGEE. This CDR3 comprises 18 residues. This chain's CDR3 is CASSPQVGGRTSGNTIYF. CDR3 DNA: TGTGCCAGCAGCCCCCAGGTAGGCGGCCGAACCTCTGGAAACACCATATATTTT.

CDR3 amino acids: CASSFFRGRGKGYTF. In DNA form, the CDR3 reads TGTGCCAGCAGCTTTTTCAGGGGGCGAGGTAAAGGCTACACCTTC. J is TRBJ1-2 and V is TRBV5-4; 8 bases fit TRBD1. With V trimmed by 2 bases and J by 8 bases, 11 bases remained unmatched. Germline CDR1 SGHNT, CDR2 YYREEE (reference sequence). The length of the CDR3 is 15 residues.

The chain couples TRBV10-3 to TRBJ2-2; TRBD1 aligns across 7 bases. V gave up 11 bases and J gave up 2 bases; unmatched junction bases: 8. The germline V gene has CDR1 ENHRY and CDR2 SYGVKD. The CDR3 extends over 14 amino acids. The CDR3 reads CALRQGGNTGELFF. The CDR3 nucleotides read TGTGCCCTCCGACAGGGCGGAAACACCGGGGAGCTGTTTTTT.

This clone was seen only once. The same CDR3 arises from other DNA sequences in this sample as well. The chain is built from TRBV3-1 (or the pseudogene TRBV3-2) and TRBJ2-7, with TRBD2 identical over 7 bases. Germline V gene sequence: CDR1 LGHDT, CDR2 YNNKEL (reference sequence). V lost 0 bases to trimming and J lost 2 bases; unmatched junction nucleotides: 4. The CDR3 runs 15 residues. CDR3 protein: CASSQEAGAPYEQYF. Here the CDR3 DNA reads TGTGCCAGCAGCCAAGAGGCGGGAGCTCCCTACGAGCAGTACTTC.

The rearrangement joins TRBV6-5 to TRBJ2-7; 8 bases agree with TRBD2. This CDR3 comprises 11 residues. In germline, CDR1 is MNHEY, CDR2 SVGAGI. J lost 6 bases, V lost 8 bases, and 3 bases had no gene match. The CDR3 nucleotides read TGTGCCAGCCTCGGGGGGGTCGAGCAGTACTTC. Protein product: CASLGGVEQYF.

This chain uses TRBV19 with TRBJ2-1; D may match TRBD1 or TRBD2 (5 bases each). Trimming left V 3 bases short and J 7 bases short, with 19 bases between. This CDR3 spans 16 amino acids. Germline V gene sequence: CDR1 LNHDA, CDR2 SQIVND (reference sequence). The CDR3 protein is CASSITPQGRTNEQFF. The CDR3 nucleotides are TGTGCCAGTAGTATCACCCCCCAGGGACGGACGAATGAGCAGTTCTTC.

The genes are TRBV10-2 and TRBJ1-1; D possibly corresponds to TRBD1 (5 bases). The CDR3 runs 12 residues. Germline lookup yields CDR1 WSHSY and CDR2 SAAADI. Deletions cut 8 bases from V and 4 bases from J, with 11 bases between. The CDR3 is CASLAGGTEAFF. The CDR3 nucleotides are TGCGCCAGCTTGGCGGGGGGCACTGAAGCTTTCTTT.

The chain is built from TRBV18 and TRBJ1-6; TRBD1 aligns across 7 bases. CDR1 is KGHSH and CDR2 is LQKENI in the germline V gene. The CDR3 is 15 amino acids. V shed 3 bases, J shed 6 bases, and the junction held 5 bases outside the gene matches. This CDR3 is CASSPAGQSNSPLHF. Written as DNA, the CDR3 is TGTGCCAGCTCACCTGCGGGACAGAGTAATTCACCCCTCCACTTT.